Here is one TCR beta chain with its context. The sample originates from a study of blood T cell repertoires in COVID-19. Deletions cut 2 bases from V and 10 bases from J, with 8 bases between. The CDR3 is made up of 11 amino acids. In the source study's methods: Estimated nucleated cell counts came from reference gene primer amplification. Clones were read by immunoSEQ multiplex PCR, and TCRdb kept only the in-frame ones, dropping some. V and J calls plus clone size are reproduced from that table; the DNA served to infer D and trimming. Of about 110,000 clones listed, 70% to 90% are singletons. V gene TRBV12-3 or TRBV12-4 combines with J gene TRBJ1-2, with D perhaps matching TRBD1 (6 bases). This sequence was found in a woman aged 45 to 65 with acute or convalescent COVID-19. The sequenced material came from peripheral blood. The CDR3 loop is CASSLQGYYTF. CDR3 in DNA: TGTGCCAGCAGTTTACAGGGGTACTACACCTTC.